These T cell receptor beta chains were read from a single sample in a study of blood T cell repertoires in COVID-19. Sequenced by immunoSEQ multiplex PCR; TCRdb stores in-frame clones only, minus some. The table records roughly 60,000 clones, 75% to 80% of them present only once. Sequenced input: peripheral blood. The receptors stem from a human donor in a cohort sampled during active COVID-19. Each CDR3 is given with its conserved first and last residue. A D gene is named only where the DNA matches it firmly. The size field is filled for only some rows; it gives once, few, many or a size class.

len,d_gene,j_gene,abundance,v_gene,CDR3nt,CDR3aa
13,-,TRBJ1-2,-,TRBV7-9,TGTGCCAGCAGCCTGGGGGCAGGATATGGCTACACCTTC,CASSLGAGYGYTF
13,-,TRBJ1-2,few,TRBV6-6,TGTGCCAGCAGCCCGGACACTAACTATGGCTACACCTTC,CASSPDTNYGYTF
17,TRBD1,TRBJ2-1,once,TRBV11-3,TGTGCCAGCAGCCTAGAAAACAGGGGTCAATCCTACAATGAGCAGTTCTTC,CASSLENRGQSYNEQFF
12,-,TRBJ1-2,-,TRBV18,TGTGCCAGCTCACCCTCGGGTGATGGCTACACCTTC,CASSPSGDGYTF
13,-,TRBJ2-5,-,TRBV5-4,TGTGCCAGCAGCTCGGGAATACAAGAGACCCAGTACTTC,CASSSGIQETQYF
13,-,TRBJ2-7,-,TRBV7-9,TGTGCCAGCAGCCCCGAACTTTCCTACGAGCAGTACTTC,CASSPELSYEQYF
16,TRBD2,TRBJ2-3,-,TRBV2,TGTGCCAGCAGTGAGAGACCGGGACTAGGAACAGATACGCAGTATTTT,CASSERPGLGTDTQYF
14,TRBD1,TRBJ1-5,-,TRBV10-3,TGTGCCTCCCGGCCCACAGGGGGCCGCCAGCCCCAGCATTTT,CASRPTGGRQPQHF
14,-,TRBJ2-4,once,TRBV2,TGTGCCAGCAGTGGACAGCTAGCCAAAAACATTCAGTACTTC,CASSGQLAKNIQYF
13,TRBD2,TRBJ2-5,-,TRBV2,TGTGCCAGCAGTGTGGGGGGAGGGGAGACCCAGTACTTC,CASSVGGGETQYF
13,TRBD1,TRBJ1-1,-,TRBV12-3/TRBV12-4,TGTGCCAGCAGTTTTATAACAGGGGGCGTAGCTTTCTTT,CASSFITGGVAFF
16,TRBD1,TRBJ2-2,-,TRBV18,TGTGCCAGCTCACCCCCGGGACAGGGGGCTGGCGGGGAGCTGTTTTTT,CASSPPGQGAGGELFF
16,-,TRBJ1-1,-,TRBV5-5,TGTGCCAGCAGCTGGTCTTCGACTGGAATTAGCACTGAAGCTTTCTTT,CASSWSSTGISTEAFF
17,TRBD2,TRBJ2-3,-,TRBV27,TGTGCCAGCAGGCCCAAATCACTAGCGGGAGCTACAGATACGCAGTATTTT,CASRPKSLAGATDTQYF
16,-,TRBJ2-7,once,TRBV3-1/TRBV3-2,TGTGCCAGCAGCCAAGACGCGGAGCACCATCCCTACGAGCAGTACTTC,CASSQDAEHHPYEQYF
15,TRBD1,TRBJ1-6,-,TRBV5-1,TGCGCCAGCAGCCAAACGACAGGGTCGAATTCACCCCTCCACTTT,CASSQTTGSNSPLHF
14,-,TRBJ1-4,-,TRBV5-1,TGCGCCAGCAGCTTGGTGACAGATTCTGAAAAACTGTTTTTT,CASSLVTDSEKLFF
13,-,TRBJ1-2,-,TRBV12-3/TRBV12-4,TGTGCCAGCAGTTTATGGCGGGGAGGGGGCTACACCTTC,CASSLWRGGGYTF
12,TRBD1,TRBJ1-1,-,TRBV20-1,TGCAGTGCTAGTAAACAGGGGGCCGGAGCTTTCTTT,CSASKQGAGAFF
16,TRBD2,TRBJ2-1,-,TRBV24-1,TGTGCCACCAGTGGTATCGGGAGGGTACTCTCCAATGAGCAGTTCTTC,CATSGIGRVLSNEQFF
16,TRBD1,TRBJ2-7,-,TRBV28,TGTGCCAGCAGATCTTCGGGACAGGGTGATCTGAGGGAGCAGTACTTC,CASRSSGQGDLREQYF
14,TRBD1,TRBJ1-2,-,TRBV6-5,TGTGCCACCAGACCGGGGACAGGGGAGGGTGGCTACACCTTC,CATRPGTGEGGYTF
21,-,TRBJ1-3,-,TRBV4-1,TGCGCCAGCAGCCGAAACGGGGTCCAGGGGCTATATCATTCCTCTGGAAACACCATATATTTT,CASSRNGVQGLYHSSGNTIYF
20,TRBD1,TRBJ2-6,-,TRBV18,TGTGCCAGCTCACTCTCGAGGCAGGACAGGGCTAGCTCTGGGGCCAACGTCCTGACTTTC,CASSLSRQDRASSGANVLTF
18,TRBD1,TRBJ2-1,-,TRBV27,TGTGCCAGCAGTCCGACAACGACGACAGGGTGGTGGTACAATGAGCAGTTCTTC,CASSPTTTTGWWYNEQFF
14,TRBD2,TRBJ2-5,-,TRBV27,TGTGCCAGCAGCTGGACTAGCGGGAGAGAGACCCAGTACTTC,CASSWTSGRETQYF
15,-,TRBJ1-2,-,TRBV30,TGTGCCTGGAGTAATCGGCTCCGACAGTCCTATGGCTACACCTTC,CAWSNRLRQSYGYTF
12,-,TRBJ2-3,-,TRBV3-1/TRBV3-2,TGTGCCAGCATGGGAGGAGCAGATACGCAGTATTTT,CASMGGADTQYF
11,-,TRBJ2-1,-,TRBV2,TGTGCCAGCACTCTCTACAATGAGCAGTTCTTC,CASTLYNEQFF
16,-,TRBJ2-6,-,TRBV30,TGTGCCTGGAGTCCGACAGTTATCTCTGGGGCCAACGTCCTGACTTTC,CAWSPTVISGANVLTF
15,-,TRBJ2-1,-,TRBV6-1,TGTGCCAGCAGTGAAAGGCCAGGTTCCTACAATGAGCAGTTCTTC,CASSERPGSYNEQFF
16,TRBD2,TRBJ2-3,-,TRBV3-1/TRBV3-2,TGTGCCAGCAGCCCCCGGGCCGCGGGAGGCACAGATACGCAGTATTTT,CASSPRAAGGTDTQYF
15,-,TRBJ2-3,-,TRBV2,TGTGCCAGCAGTCCCGTGGCGGGTCGGATAAATACGCAGTATTTT,CASSPVAGRINTQYF
11,TRBD1,TRBJ1-2,-,TRBV29-1,TGCAGCGGTGGACAGGCCTATGGCTACACCTTC,CSGGQAYGYTF
15,-,TRBJ1-4,-,TRBV30,TGTGCCTGGAGTGTTAAGGCAGCCTATAATGAAAAACTATTTTTT,CAWSVKAAYNEKLFF